This passage covers 10 T cell receptor beta chains from one sample sequenced in a study of CD8 T cells in ankylosing spondylitis. TCRdb reanalysed the 5' RACE reads using MiXCR and keeps one entry per CDR3 protein. The data show some 220,000 distinct CDR3 sequences, roughly a tenth seen once. Sequencing used blood, either unsorted or a sorted T cell fraction (not recorded which). These TCRs come from a male donor with ankylosing spondylitis or in good health (not recorded which).

The rearrangement joins TRBV4-2 to TRBJ2-6; perhaps D is TRBD1 or TRBD2 (5 bases each). This CDR3 comprises 18 residues. CDR1 LGHNA and CDR2 YNFKEQ come from the germline V gene. V shed 4 bases and J shed 0 bases, with 16 bases lying between them. This chain's CDR3 is CASSPFGDAGSGANVLTF. CDR3 sequence (DNA): TGTGCCAGCAGCCCGTTCGGGGACGCCGGCTCTGGGGCCAACGTCCTGACTTTC.

This clonotype was observed at least ten times. The J gene is TRBJ2-1, the V gene TRBV20-1; D possibly corresponds to TRBD2 (5 bases). Looked up from germline, CDR1 is DFQATT and CDR2 is SNEGSKA (reference sequence). CDR3 size: 12 residues. V lost 5 bases and J 7 bases, leaving 12 bases between the germline ends. The CDR3 region is CSASLGNNEQFF. The CDR3 nucleotides are TGCAGTGCTTCACTAGGAAATAATGAGCAGTTCTTC.

This clonotype has ten or more counts. The chain links TRBV20-1 to TRBJ1-4, with D hard to call. V lost 3 bases and J lost 1, with 12 bases in between. CDR1 DFQATT and CDR2 SNEGSKA come from the germline V gene (reference sequence). The CDR3 is made up of 15 amino acids. Here the CDR3 reads CSASGPFGTNEKLFF. In DNA, the CDR3 is TGCAGTGCTAGTGGGCCCTTTGGAACTAATGAAAAACTGTTTTTT.

This clonotype was detected many times. The V gene is TRBV29-1, the J gene TRBJ1-2; 8 nucleotides agree with TRBD1. In germline, CDR1 is SQVTM, CDR2 ANQGSEA. This CDR3 comprises 11 residues. V trimming: 4 bases; J trimming: 5 bases; junction bases outside the gene matches: 0. This CDR3 is CSVGQGYGYTF. CDR3 sequence (DNA): TGCAGCGTTGGACAGGGGTATGGCTACACCTTC.

This clonotype was counted at least ten times. J is TRBJ1-1 and V is TRBV5-1; perhaps TRBD1 as D (5 bases). Germline assignment: CDR1 SGHRS and CDR2 YFSETQ. The CDR3 contains 14 residues. V lost 5 bases to trimming and J lost 1 base, with 12 bases between them. The CDR3 region is CASRQEGSNTEAFF. CDR3 DNA sequence: TGCGCCAGCAGGCAGGAGGGGTCGAACACTGAAGCTTTCTTT.

The table lists this clonotype with many counts. The rearrangement links TRBV6-5 to TRBJ2-3, with D hard to call. The CDR3 is 14 residues long. Germline CDR1 is MNHEY and CDR2 is SVGAGI. The V and J ends lost 2 bases and 2 bases respectively, with 8 bases between them. CDR3 bases: TGTGCCAGCAGTTACCGGGTTCCCACAGATACGCAGTATTTT. This codes for CASSYRVPTDTQYF.

This clonotype was recorded at least ten times. The chain employs TRBV9 and TRBJ2-3, with a possible D match to TRBD2 (5 bases). The CDR3 sequence is 15 residues long. Trimming stripped 0 bases from V and 2 bases from J, with 10 bases between. CDR1 is SGDLS, CDR2 YYNGEE, per germline. CDR3: CASSVAGSPTDTQYF. CDR3 bases: TGTGCCAGCAGCGTAGCGGGATCTCCCACAGATACGCAGTATTTT. Variable domain in full (rest from reference TRBV9 and TRBJ2-3): DSGVTQTPKHLITATGQRVTLRCSPRSGDLSVYWYQQSLDQGLQFLIQYYNGEERAKGNILERFSAQQFPDLHSELNLSSLELGDSALYFCASSVAGSPTDTQYFGPGTRLTVL.

Ten or more counts support this clonotype. The chain couples TRBV20-1 to TRBJ2-3; 10 bases align to TRBD2. The CDR3 sequence is 17 residues long. The germline V gene has CDR1 DFQATT and CDR2 SNEGSKA (reference sequence). Unmatched junction bases numbered 14, after V lost 2 bases and J lost 6 bases. The CDR3 spells CSARMDEESGRADTQYF. The CDR3 DNA sequence: TGCAGTGCTAGAATGGACGAAGAGAGCGGGAGGGCCGATACGCAGTATTTT.

This clonotype was seen at least ten times. The chain links TRBV20-1 to TRBJ1-2; TRBD1 is a possible D gene (5 bases). CDR1 is DFQATT, CDR2 SNEGSKA, per germline (reference sequence). V was trimmed by 0 bases and J by 4 bases, leaving 12 bases between them. The CDR3 extends over 14 amino acids. The CDR3 loop reads CSARDQGGPYGYTF. The CDR3 nucleotides are TGCAGTGCTAGAGATCAGGGCGGACCCTATGGCTACACCTTC.

The table lists this clonotype with many counts. DNA of the CDR3: TGTGCCAGCAGCTTCCCGGGACAGACCTACGAGCAGTACTTC. Its translation is CASSFPGQTYEQYF. The V gene is TRBV7-2, the J gene TRBJ2-7; 7 positions match TRBD1. Per the germline V gene, CDR1 is SGHTA and CDR2 is FQGNSA. V shed 3 bases and J 2 bases; nucleotides not matched to a gene: 4. The CDR3 covers 14 residues.